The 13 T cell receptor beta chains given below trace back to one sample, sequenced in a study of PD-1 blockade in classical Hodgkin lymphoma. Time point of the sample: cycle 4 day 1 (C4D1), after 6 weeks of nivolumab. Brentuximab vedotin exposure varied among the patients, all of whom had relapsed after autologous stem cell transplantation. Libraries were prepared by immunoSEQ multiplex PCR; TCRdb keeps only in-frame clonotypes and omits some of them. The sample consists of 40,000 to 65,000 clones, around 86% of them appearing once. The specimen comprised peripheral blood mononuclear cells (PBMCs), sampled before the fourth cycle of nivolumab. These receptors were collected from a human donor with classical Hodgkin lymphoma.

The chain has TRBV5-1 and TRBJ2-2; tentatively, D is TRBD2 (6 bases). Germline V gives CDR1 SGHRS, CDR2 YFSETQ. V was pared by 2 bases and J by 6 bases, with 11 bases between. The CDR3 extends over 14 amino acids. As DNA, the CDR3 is TGCGCCAGCAGCTTTCGACTAGATTCCGGGGAGCTGTTTTTT. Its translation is CASSFRLDSGELFF. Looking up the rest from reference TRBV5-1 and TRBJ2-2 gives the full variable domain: KAGVTQTPRYLIKTRGQQVTLSCSPISGHRSVSWYQQTPGQGLQFLFEYFSETQRNKGNFPGRFSGRQFSNSRSEMNVSTLELGDSALYLCASSFRLDSGELFFGEGSRLTVL.

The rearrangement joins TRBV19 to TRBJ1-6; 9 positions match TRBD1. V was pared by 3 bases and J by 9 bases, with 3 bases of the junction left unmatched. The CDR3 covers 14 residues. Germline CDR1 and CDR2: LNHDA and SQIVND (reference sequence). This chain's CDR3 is CASSMVQGASPLHF. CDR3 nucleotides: TGTGCCAGTAGTATGGTACAGGGGGCTTCACCCCTCCACTTT.

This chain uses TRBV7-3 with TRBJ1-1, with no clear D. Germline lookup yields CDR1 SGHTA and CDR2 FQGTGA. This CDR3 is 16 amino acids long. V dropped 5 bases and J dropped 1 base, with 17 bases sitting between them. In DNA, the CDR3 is TGTGCCAGCAGCCTAGATTTGGTTGTTGGGAACACTGAAGCTTTCTTT. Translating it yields CASSLDLVVGNTEAFF.

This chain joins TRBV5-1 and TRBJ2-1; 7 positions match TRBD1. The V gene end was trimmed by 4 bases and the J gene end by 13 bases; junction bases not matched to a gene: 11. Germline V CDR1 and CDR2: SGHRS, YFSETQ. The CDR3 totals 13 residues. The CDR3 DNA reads TGCGCCAGCAGCCAAGACAGGGATGGCTTCCAGTTCTTC. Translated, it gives CASSQDRDGFQFF.

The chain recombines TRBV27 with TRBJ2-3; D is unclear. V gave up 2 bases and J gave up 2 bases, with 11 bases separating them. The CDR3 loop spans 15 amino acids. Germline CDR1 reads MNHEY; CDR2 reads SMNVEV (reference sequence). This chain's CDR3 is CASSLTHRLTDTQYF. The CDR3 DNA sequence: TGTGCCAGCAGTTTAACCCACCGCCTCACAGATACGCAGTATTTT.

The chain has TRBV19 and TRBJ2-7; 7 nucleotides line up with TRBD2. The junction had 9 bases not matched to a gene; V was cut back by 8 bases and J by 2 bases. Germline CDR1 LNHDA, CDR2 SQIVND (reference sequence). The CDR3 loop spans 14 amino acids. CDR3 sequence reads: CASGTSVNAYEQYF. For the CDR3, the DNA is TGTGCCAGTGGAACTAGCGTGAACGCCTACGAGCAGTACTTC.

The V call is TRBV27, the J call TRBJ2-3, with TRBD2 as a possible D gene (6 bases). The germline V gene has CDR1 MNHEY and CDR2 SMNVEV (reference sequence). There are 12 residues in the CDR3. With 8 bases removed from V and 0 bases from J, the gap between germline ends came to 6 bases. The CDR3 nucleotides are TGTGCCAGCGGGACTAGCACAGATACGCAGTATTTT. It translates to CASGTSTDTQYF.

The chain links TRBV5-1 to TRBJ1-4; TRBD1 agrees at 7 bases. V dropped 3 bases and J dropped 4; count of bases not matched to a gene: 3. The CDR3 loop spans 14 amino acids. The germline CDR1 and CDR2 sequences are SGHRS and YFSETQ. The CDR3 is CASSSTGVNEKLFF. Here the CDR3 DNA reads TGCGCCAGCAGCTCAACAGGGGTTAATGAAAAACTGTTTTTT.

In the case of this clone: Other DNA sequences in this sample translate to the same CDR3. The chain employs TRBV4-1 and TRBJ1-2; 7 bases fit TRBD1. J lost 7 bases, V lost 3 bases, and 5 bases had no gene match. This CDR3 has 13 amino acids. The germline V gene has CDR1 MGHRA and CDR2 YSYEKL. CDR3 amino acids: CASSQIQGPGYTF. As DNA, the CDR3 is TGCGCCAGCAGCCAGATACAGGGGCCTGGCTACACCTTC.

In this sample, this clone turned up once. CDR3 loop: CASSPGTGPSETQYF. CDR3 DNA: TGTGCCAGCAGCCCCGGGACAGGCCCGTCCGAGACCCAGTACTTC. The chain combines TRBV5-6 with TRBJ2-5; 8 bases fit TRBD1. Trimming at V came to 4 bases and at J to 5 bases, leaving 10 bases not matched to a gene. The V gene's germline CDR1 is SGHDT and CDR2 YYEEEE. This CDR3 has 15 residues.

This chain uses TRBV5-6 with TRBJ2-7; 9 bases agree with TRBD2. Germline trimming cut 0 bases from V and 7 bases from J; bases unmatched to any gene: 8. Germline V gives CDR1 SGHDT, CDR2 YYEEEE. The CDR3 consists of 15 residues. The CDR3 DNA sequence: TGTGCCAGCAGCTTGGGGGTAGCGGGAGTGAGGGAGCAGTACTTC. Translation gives CASSLGVAGVREQYF.

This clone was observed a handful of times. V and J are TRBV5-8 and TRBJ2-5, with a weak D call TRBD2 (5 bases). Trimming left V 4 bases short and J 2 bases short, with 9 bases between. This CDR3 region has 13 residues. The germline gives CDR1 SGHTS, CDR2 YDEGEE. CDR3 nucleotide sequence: TGTGCCAGCAGCCAGACGGGGCAAGAGACCCAGTACTTC. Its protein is CASSQTGQETQYF.

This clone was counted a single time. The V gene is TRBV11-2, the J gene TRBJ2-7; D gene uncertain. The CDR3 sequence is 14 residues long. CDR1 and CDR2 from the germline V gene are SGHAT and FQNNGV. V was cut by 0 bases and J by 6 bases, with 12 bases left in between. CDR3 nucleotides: TGTGCCAGCAGCTTAGACCTTCAAGTGGGCGAGCAGTACTTC. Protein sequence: CASSLDLQVGEQYF. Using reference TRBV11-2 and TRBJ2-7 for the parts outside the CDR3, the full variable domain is EAGVAQSPRYKIIEKRQSVAFWCNPISGHATLYWYQQILGQGPKLLIQFQNNGVVDDSQLPKDRFSAERLKGVDSTLKIQPAKLEDSAVYLCASSLDLQVGEQYFGPGTRLTVT.